This paragraph covers one TCR beta chain sequence. The table lists this clonotype with many counts. Its antigen specificity is not known. No per-base quality is available; no much larger clone lies one base away. Moderately to severely active disease, a Clinical Activity Score of at least 3, a NOSPECS grade of at least 4, and a duration under 3 months were present in ophthalmopathy patients. Any patient with an uncontrolled infection, another autoimmune disease, pregnancy or lactation was excluded. Diagnoses were established on the basis of clinical symptoms, serum thyroxine and TRAb, thyroid ultrasound, and orbital computed tomography. PBMCs were isolated from 8 to 10 ml of fresh peripheral blood by Ficoll-Paque density gradient centrifugation. Total RNA was extracted using Trizol reagent, and RNA quality was assessed on an Agilent 2100 Bioanalyzer. The sample originates from a study of T cells in Graves' hyperthyroidism and ophthalmopathy (dated by TCRdb to about 2019). Background for the entire study: Peripheral blood samples were taken at initial diagnosis, before any treatment was given. To identify TCR V-J signatures that set the groups apart, the researchers used a discovery cohort of 100 patients, made up of around 42 with Graves' ophthalmopathy and about 59 with stable Graves' hyperthyroidism. Whether ophthalmopathy could be predicted prospectively was tested in an independent validation cohort made up of about 20 hyperthyroidism patients plus 17 patients who later progressed to ophthalmopathy. The approximately 95 discovery patients were divided at random into training and test sets in a 7:3 ratio. In more than 5 Graves' hyperthyroidism patients, the study also compared T-cell repertoires from thyroid tissue with T-cell repertoires from blood. Once sampling was done, hyperthyroidism patients were given methimazole at a starting dose of 30 mg daily, whereas ophthalmopathy patients were given high-dose intravenous methylprednisolone. According to the paper, TCR Vbeta CDR3 sequencing was carried out on roughly 130 peripheral blood samples, which came from about 45 ophthalmopathy, approximately 78 hyperthyroidism and approximately 17 progressor patients.

Results the study describes overall, beyond this receptor: Most expanded thyroid clonotypes (frequency above 0.001) were also detected in blood, a finding suggesting that blood repertoires may reflect thyroid immune responses. A 13 V-J signature model separated ophthalmopathy from stable hyperthyroidism, with approximately 87% sensitivity and roughly 84% specificity in cross-validation and 80%/75% in testing. Sample size was not statistically predetermined, and investigators were not blinded to group allocation. In validation, the model predicted progression to ophthalmopathy a median of about 6 months before onset, with approximately 70% sensitivity and roughly 73% specificity.

TCR beta CDR3 regions were amplified from RNA transcripts. The first round of RT-PCR for the TCR CDR3 was performed with the HTBI primer set and the Qiagen OneStep RT-PCR kit. A second multiplex PCR round built the libraries, followed by size selection and purification. Sequencing of the libraries was done on an Illumina HiSeq2000 using paired-end 100 bp reads. The authors' pipeline ran thus. SOAPnuke was used to process the raw data, removing reads that contained adapters or uncalled bases, had a mean Phred below 15, or lacked an exact match to the constant primer or identifier. High-quality paired reads were merged using COPE v1.2.5, and each unique nucleotide sequence was defined as a clonotype. MiTCR v1.1 was used to align the clonotypes against IMGT TRBV, TRBD and TRBJ reference segments. The analysis was restricted to V-J combinations with a frequency above 0.0001, which together covered 99.2% of the repertoires. A TCS score was defined as the ratio of F50 (clonal expansion) to E x V (chaos), with BLOSUM62-based TCRdist applied between CDR3 peptides within each V-J. Welch's t-statistics and random forest reduced fewer than 600 V-J features to under 15, which were used in a naive Bayes classifier (R e1071). The public reads were run again by TCRdb, first through fastp at Q25 and then through MiXCR, and only productive beta chains were kept. Rows are unified per CDR3 protein, each entry keeping the most common DNA and genes. The V and J calls come from TCRdb's annotation, not from the publication. The sample data list around 350,000 distinct CDR3 sequences, and about 15% of these were observed just once. The ten top clones hold about 18% of the sample.

This clonotype was obtained from a woman in her twenties or thirties with Graves' ophthalmopathy. The sequencing sample was made of blood.

The CDR3 has the sequence CASSDGGAGSEQYF. At the DNA level, the sequence is TGTGCCAGCAGCGACGGGGGGGCTGGAAGCGAGCAGTACTTC. The chain couples TRBV7-9 to TRBJ2-7, and TRBD2 aligns with 8 junction nucleotides. The V end gives up 5 bases and the J end 6 bases, leaving 9 bases in the junction not matched to a gene. The germline V gene encodes CDR1 SEHNR and CDR2 FQNEAQ (reference sequence). Including the terminal cysteine and phenylalanine, the CDR3 comprises 14 residues. CDR3 DNA only is kept here, 42 bases in frame from base 1.